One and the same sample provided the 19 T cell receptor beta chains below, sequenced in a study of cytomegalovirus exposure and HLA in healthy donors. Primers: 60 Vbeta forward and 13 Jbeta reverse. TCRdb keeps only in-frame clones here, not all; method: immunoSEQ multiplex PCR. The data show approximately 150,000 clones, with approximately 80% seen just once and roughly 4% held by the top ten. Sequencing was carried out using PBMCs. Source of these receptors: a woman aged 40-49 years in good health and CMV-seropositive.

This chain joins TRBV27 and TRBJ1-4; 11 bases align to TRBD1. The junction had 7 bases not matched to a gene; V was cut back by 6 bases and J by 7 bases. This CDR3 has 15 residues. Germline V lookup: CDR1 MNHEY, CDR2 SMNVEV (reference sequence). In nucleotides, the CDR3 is TGTGCCAGCAGCTCACCGGGACAGGGGGGTGAAAAACTGTTTTTT. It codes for CASSSPGQGGEKLFF.

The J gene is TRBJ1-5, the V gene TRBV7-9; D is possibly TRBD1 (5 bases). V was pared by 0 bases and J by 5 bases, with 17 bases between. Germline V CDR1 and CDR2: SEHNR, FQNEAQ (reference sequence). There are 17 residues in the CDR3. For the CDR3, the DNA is TGTGCCAGCAGCTTAGCGCTCGGGCAGGGCCAGGATCAGCCCCAGCATTTT. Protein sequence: CASSLALGQGQDQPQHF.

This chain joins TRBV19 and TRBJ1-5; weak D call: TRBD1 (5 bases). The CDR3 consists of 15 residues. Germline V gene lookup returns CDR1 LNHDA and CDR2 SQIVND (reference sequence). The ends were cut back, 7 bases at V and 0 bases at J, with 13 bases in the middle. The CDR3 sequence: CASTVGARSNQPQHF. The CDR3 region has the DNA TGTGCCAGTACCGTTGGGGCCCGTAGCAATCAGCCCCAGCATTTT. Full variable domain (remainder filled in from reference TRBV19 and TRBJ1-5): DGGITQSPKYLFRKEGQNVTLSCEQNLNHDAMYWYRQDPGQGLRLIYYSQIVNDFQKGDIAEGYSVSREKKESFPLTVTSAQKNPTAFYLCASTVGARSNQPQHFGDGTRLSIL.

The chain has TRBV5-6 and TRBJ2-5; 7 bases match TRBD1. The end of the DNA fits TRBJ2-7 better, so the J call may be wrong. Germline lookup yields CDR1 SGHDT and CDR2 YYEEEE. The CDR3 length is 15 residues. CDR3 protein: CASSLSGGPLDEQYF. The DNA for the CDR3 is TGTGCCAGCAGCTTATCAGGGGGTCCCTTGGACGAGCAGTACTTC.

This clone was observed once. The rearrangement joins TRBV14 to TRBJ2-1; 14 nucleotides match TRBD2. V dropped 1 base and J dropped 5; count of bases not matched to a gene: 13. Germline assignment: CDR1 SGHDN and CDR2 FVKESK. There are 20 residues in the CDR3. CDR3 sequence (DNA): TGTGCCAGCAGCCAAGTCTGGGGACTAGCGGGAGAAAGGCGGCACAATGAGCAGTTCTTC. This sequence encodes CASSQVWGLAGERRHNEQFF.

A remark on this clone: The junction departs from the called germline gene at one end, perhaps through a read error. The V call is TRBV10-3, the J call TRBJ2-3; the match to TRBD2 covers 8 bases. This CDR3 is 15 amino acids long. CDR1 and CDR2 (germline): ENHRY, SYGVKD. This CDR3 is CAVSSRSGESDTQYF. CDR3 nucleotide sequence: TGTGCCGTCAGCTCCCGTAGCGGGGAATCAGATACGCAGTATTTT.

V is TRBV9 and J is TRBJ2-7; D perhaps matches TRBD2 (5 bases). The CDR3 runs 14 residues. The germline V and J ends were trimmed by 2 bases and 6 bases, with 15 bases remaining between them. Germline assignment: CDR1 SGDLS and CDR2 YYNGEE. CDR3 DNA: TGTGCCAGCAGCGTCTCTGGATTAGCGACCGAGCAGTACTTC. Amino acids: CASSVSGLATEQYF.

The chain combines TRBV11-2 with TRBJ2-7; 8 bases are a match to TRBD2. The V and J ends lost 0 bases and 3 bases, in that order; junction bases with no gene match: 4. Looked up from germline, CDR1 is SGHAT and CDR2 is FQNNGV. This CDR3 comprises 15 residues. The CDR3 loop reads CASSLEAGANYEQYF. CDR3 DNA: TGTGCCAGCAGCTTAGAAGCGGGGGCCAACTACGAGCAGTACTTC.

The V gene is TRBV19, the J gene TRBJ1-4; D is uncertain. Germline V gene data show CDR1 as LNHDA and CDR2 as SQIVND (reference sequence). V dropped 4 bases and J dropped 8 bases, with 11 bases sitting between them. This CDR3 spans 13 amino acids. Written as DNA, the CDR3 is TGTGCCAGTAGTAAGTCGGTGATCGAAAAACTGTTTTTT. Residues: CASSKSVIEKLFF. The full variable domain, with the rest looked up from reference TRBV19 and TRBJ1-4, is DGGITQSPKYLFRKEGQNVTLSCEQNLNHDAMYWYRQDPGQGLRLIYYSQIVNDFQKGDIAEGYSVSREKKESFPLTVTSAQKNPTAFYLCASSKSVIEKLFFGSGTQLSVL.

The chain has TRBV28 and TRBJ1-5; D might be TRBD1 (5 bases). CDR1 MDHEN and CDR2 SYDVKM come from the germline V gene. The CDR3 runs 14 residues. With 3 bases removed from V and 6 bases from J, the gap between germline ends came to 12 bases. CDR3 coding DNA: TGTGCCAGCAGTTTGGGGGGTCCTACTCAGCCCCAGCATTTT. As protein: CASSLGGPTQPQHF.

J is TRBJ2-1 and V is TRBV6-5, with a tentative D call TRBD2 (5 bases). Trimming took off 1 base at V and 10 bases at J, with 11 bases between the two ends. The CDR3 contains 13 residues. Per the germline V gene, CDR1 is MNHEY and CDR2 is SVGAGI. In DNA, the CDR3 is TGTGCCAGCAGTTACTGGCTAGCCAAAGAGCAGTTCTTC. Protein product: CASSYWLAKEQFF.

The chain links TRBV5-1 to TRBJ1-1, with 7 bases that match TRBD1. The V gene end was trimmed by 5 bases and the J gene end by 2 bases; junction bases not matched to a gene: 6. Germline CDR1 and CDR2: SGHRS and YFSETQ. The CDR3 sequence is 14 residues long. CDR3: CASREWTGNTEAFF. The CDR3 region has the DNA TGCGCCAGCAGGGAATGGACAGGCAACACTGAAGCTTTCTTT.

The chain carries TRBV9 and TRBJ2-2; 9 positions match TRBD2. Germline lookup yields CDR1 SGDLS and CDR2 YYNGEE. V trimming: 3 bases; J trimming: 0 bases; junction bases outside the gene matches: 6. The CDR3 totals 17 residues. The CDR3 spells CASSGGAGGTNTGELFF. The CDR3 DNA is TGTGCCAGCAGCGGAGGAGCGGGAGGTACGAACACCGGGGAGCTGTTTTTT.

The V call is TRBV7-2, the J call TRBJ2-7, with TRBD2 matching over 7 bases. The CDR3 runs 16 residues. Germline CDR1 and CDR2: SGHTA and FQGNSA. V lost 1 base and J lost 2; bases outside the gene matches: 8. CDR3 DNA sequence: TGTGCCAGCAGCTTAGATGGGGGGGGGACCGCCTACGAGCAGTACTTC. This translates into CASSLDGGGTAYEQYF.

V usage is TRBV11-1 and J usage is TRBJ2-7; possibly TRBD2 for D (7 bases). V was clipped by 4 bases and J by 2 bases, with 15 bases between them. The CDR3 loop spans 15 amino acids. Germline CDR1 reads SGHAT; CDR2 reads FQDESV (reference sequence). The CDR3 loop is CASSSRGGQTYEQYF. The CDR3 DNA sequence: TGTGCCAGCAGCTCTCGCGGGGGCCAGACCTACGAGCAGTACTTC.

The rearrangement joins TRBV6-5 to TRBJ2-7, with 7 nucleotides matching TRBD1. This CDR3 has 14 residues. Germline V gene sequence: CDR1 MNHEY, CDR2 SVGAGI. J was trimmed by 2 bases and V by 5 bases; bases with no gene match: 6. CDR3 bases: TGTGCCAGCAGTAGACAGGGTTTACCCTACGAGCAGTACTTC. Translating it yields CASSRQGLPYEQYF.

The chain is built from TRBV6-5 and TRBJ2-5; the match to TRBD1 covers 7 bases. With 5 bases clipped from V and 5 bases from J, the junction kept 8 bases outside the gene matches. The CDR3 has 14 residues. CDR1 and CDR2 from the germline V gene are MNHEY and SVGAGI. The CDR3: CASSTHPRGETQYF. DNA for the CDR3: TGTGCCAGCAGTACACACCCCAGGGGGGAGACCCAGTACTTC.

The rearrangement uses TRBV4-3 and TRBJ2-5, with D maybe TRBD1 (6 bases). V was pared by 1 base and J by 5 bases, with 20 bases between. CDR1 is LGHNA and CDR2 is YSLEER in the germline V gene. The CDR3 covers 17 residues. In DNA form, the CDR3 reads TGCGCCAGCAGCCAAGGAAGAGGGGGATTGACTGCGGAGACCCAGTACTTC. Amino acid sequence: CASSQGRGGLTAETQYF.

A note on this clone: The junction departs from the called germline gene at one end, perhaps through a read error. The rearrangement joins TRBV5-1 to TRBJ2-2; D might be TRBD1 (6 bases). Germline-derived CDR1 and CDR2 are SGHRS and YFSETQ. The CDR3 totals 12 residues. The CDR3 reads CASSLEIGGLFF. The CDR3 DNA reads TGCGCCAGCAGCTTGGAAATAGGGGGGCTGTTTTTT. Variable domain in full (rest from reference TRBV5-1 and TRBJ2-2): KAGVTQTPRYLIKTRGQQVTLSCSPISGHRSVSWYQQTPGQGLQFLFEYFSETQRNKGNFPGRFSGRQFSNSRSEMNVSTLELGDSALYLCASSLEIGGLFFGEGSRLTVL.